This T cell receptor (beta chain) was identified in a study of identical twins. Findings of the study overall: There were fewer insertions in abundant cord blood beta clonotypes, but memory repertoires showed no such pattern.

This clonotype was observed at least ten times. Its cognate antigen is unknown. TCRdb re-called the 5' RACE reads with MiXCR, one entry per CDR3 protein. The table shows fewer than 250,000 distinct CDR3 sequences, with around 15% occurring only once. This CDR3 is built from 20 residues. The V end lost 1 base, the J end lost 5 bases, and 26 bases lay between the germline ends. These records were also assigned to another study, of T cells expressing NK-cell markers. As that study records: Source material for TCR beta repertoires consisted of sorted CD3+CD56+NKG2C+, CD3+CD56+NKG2C- and CD3+CD56-NKG2C+ T cells. Nothing established the HCMV specificity of expanded NKG2C+ T cell clones.

V is TRBV12-3 or TRBV12-4 and J is TRBJ2-2; D could derive from TRBD1 or TRBD2 (6 bases each). Specimen: CD8+ T cells sorted from blood. The sequence came from a woman between 18 and 29 years old in good health. The CDR3 is CASSLVPKGSRGAVTGELFF. The CDR3 DNA follows: TGTGCCAGCAGTTTAGTTCCGAAGGGTTCGAGGGGGGCCGTTACCGGGGAGCTGTTTTTT.